This TCR beta chain is from a study of blood T cells in healthy people across ages. Sample-barcoded 5' priming and a J-beta primer mix drove a second PCR of about 7 to 12 cycles. TCRdb re-derived calls from the 5' RACE reads in MiXCR, one entry per CDR3 protein. The sample shows about 640,000 distinct CDR3 sequences, roughly 58% of them seen only once. This CDR3 region has 13 residues. Germline V gene lookup returns CDR1 SGHTA and CDR2 FQGNSA. V shed 8 bases and J shed 5 bases, with 13 bases lying between them. This TCR derives from a man in his sixties in good health. The chain is built from TRBV7-2 and TRBJ2-1; the D gene could be TRBD1 or TRBD2 (5 bases each). Source material: blood. Written as DNA, the CDR3 is TGTGCCAGCTCACCGGGGCGTAACAATGAGCAGTTCTTC. Amino acids: CASSPGRNNEQFF.